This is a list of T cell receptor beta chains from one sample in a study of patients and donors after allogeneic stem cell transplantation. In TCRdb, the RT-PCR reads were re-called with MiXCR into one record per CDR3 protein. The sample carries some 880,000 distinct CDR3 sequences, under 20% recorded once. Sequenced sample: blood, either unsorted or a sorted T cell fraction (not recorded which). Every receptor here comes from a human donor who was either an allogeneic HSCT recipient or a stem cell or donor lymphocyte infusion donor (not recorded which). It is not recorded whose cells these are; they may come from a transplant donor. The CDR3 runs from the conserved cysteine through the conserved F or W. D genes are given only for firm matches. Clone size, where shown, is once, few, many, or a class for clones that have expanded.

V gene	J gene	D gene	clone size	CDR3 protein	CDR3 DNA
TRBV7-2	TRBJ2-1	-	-	CASSDQAGLIGGNEQFF	TGTGCCAGCAGCGACCAAGCCGGCCTAATAGGCGGCAATGAGCAGTTCTTC
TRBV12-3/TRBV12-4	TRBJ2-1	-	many	CASSLGWHEQFF	TGTGCCAGCAGTTTAGGTTGGCATGAGCAGTTCTTC
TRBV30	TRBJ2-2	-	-	CAWHRDPYTGELFF	TGTGCCTGGCACCGGGACCCTTACACCGGGGAGCTGTTTTTT
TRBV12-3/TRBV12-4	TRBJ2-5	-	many	CASSGDGGTQYF	TGTGCCAGCAGCGGGGACGGAGGGACCCAGTACTTC
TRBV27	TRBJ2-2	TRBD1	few	CASMQGANTGELFF	TGTGCCAGCATGCAGGGGGCGAACACCGGGGAGCTGTTTTTT
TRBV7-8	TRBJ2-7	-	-	CASSGQSTMNYEQYF	TGTGCCAGCAGCGGACAGTCTACGATGAACTACGAGCAGTACTTC
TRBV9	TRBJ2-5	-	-	CASSQLLQGKETQYF	TGTGCCAGCAGCCAATTATTGCAGGGGAAAGAGACCCAGTACTTC
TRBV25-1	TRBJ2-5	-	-	CASSEWRQETQYF	TGTGCCAGCAGTGAATGGAGGCAAGAGACCCAGTACTTC
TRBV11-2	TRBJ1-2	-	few	CASSRTEVGQLNGYTF	TGTGCCAGCAGCCGGACGGAGGTCGGACAACTTAATGGCTACACCTTC
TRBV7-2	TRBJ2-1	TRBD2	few	CASSLVWAGGNEQFF	TGTGCCAGCAGCTTAGTTTGGGCGGGGGGGAATGAGCAGTTCTTC
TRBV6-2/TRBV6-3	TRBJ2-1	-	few	CASSKQGGWVNEQFF	TGTGCCAGCAGTAAGCAGGGGGGATGGGTCAATGAGCAGTTCTTC
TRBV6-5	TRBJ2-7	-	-	CASSYSLPESSYEQYF	TGTGCCAGCAGTTACTCCCTACCCGAGAGCTCCTACGAGCAGTACTTC
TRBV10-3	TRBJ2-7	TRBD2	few	CAIKGLAGHEQYF	TGTGCCATCAAAGGACTAGCGGGGCACGAGCAGTACTTC
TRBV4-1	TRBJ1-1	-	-	CASSQLTGLAEAFF	TGCGCCAGCAGTCAACTTACAGGGTTGGCTGAAGCTTTCTTT
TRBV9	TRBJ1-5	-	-	CASTRPIKCNQPQHF	TGTGCCAGCACCAGGCCCATTAAATGTAATCAGCCCCAGCATTTT
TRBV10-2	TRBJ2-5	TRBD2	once	CASTQPGLAGETQYF	TGCGCCAGCACCCAGCCGGGACTAGCGGGCGAGACCCAGTACTTC
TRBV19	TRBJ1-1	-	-	CASMRRTLNTEAFF	TGTGCCAGTATGAGAAGGACCCTGAACACTGAAGCTTTCTTT
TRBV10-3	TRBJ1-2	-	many	CATYRGASGYTF	TGTGCCACCTACCGAGGGGCTAGTGGCTACACCTTC
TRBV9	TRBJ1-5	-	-	CASSVESGGPQHF	TGTGCCAGCAGCGTAGAGTCCGGGGGGCCCCAGCATTTT
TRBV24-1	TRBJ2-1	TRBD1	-	CATSDPGTGIYNEQFF	TGTGCCACCAGTGATCCCGGGACAGGGATTTACAATGAGCAGTTCTTC
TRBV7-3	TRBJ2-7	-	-	CASSFQQGHEQYF	TGTGCCAGCAGCTTCCAACAGGGCCACGAGCAGTACTTC
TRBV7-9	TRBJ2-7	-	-	CASSRLDSPYEQYF	TGTGCCAGCAGCCGATTAGACAGCCCCTACGAGCAGTACTTC
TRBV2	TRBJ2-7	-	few	CASSTGYTYEQYF	TGTGCCAGCAGCACAGGGTATACCTACGAGCAGTACTTC
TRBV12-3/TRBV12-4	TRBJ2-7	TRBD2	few	CASSPTSGRANEQYF	TGTGCCAGCAGTCCTACTAGCGGGAGGGCCAACGAGCAGTACTTC
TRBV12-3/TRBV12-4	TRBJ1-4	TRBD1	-	CASRPTGGGVEKLFF	TGTGCCAGCAGACCCACAGGGGGCGGGGTTGAAAAACTGTTTTTT
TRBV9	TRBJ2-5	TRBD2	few	CASGSGGAAEETQYF	TGTGCCAGCGGTAGCGGGGGGGCCGCTGAAGAGACCCAGTACTTC
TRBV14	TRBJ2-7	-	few	CASSHEGILYEQYF	TGTGCCAGCAGCCATGAAGGAATATTGTACGAGCAGTACTTC
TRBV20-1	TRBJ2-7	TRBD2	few	CSARTSGRGEQYF	TGCAGTGCCCGGACTAGCGGGAGGGGAGAGCAGTACTTC
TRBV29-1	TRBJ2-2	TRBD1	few	CSVEDARQGYNGELFF	TGCAGCGTTGAAGATGCTCGACAGGGGTATAACGGGGAGCTGTTTTTT
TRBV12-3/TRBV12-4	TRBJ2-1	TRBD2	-	CASSPLAGGLFF	TGTGCCAGCAGTCCGTTAGCGGGAGGTCTGTTCTTC
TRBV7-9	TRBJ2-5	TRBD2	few	CASNKGLAGELWETQYF	TGTGCCAGCAACAAGGGACTAGCGGGAGAACTATGGGAGACCCAGTACTTC
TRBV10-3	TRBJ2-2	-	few	CAISERGGELFF	TGTGCCATCAGTGAGCGGGGCGGGGAGCTGTTTTTT
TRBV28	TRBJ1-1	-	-	CASGLLGGTEAFF	TGTGCCAGCGGCCTCCTGGGGGGCACTGAAGCTTTCTTT
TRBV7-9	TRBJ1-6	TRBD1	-	CASSPRQGGGSPLHF	TGTGCCAGCAGCCCCCGACAGGGAGGAGGCTCACCCCTCCACTTT
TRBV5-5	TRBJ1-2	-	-	CASSLRPERSLYYGYTF	TGTGCCAGCAGCTTGCGACCTGAAAGGTCCCTTTACTATGGCTACACCTTC
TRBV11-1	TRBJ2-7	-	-	CASSSGTGITYEQYF	TGTGCCAGCAGCTCGGGGACGGGAATAACCTACGAGCAGTACTTC
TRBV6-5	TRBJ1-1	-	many	CASSYSRMNTEAFF	TGTGCCAGCAGTTATTCGAGAATGAACACTGAAGCTTTCTTT
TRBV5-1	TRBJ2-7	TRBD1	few	CASSPGTGTLYEQYF	TGCGCCAGCAGCCCTGGGACAGGGACCTTATACGAGCAGTACTTC
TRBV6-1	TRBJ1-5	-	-	CASRTLNQPQHF	TGTGCCAGCAGGACGCTTAATCAGCCCCAGCATTTT
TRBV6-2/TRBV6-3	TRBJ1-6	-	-	CASSYSTGWYSPLHF	TGTGCCAGCAGTTACTCTACAGGGTGGTACTCACCCCTCCACTTT
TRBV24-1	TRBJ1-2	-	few	CATSDVGSNYGYTF	TGTGCCACCAGTGATGTAGGATCTAACTATGGCTACACCTTC
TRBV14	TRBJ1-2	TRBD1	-	CASSQVLEGGHYGYTF	TGTGCCAGCAGCCAAGTTCTGGAAGGGGGCCACTATGGCTACACCTTC
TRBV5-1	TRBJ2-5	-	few	CASRGQAVRETQYF	TGCGCCAGCAGAGGGCAGGCCGTGAGGGAGACCCAGTACTTC
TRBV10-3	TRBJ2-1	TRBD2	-	CAISSGRGNYNEQFF	TGTGCCATCAGCAGCGGGAGGGGGAATTACAATGAGCAGTTCTTC
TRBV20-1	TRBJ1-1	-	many	CSARVRTEAFF	TGCAGCGCTAGGGTGAGGACTGAAGCTTTCTTT
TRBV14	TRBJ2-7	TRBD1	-	CASSLGQGYIYEQYF	TGTGCCAGCAGCCTTGGACAGGGGTATATCTACGAGCAGTACTTC